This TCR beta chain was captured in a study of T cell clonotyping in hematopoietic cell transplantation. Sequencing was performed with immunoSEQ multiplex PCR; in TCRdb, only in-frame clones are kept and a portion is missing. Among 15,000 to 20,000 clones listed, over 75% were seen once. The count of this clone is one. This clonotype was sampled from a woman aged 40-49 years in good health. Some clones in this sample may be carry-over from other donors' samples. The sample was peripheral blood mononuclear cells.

The CDR3 sequence: CASSSAGDTQYF. The CDR3 coding sequence is TGTGCCAGCAGCTCCGCGGGAGATACGCAGTATTTT. The chain is built from TRBV7-3 and TRBJ2-3, with TRBD2 as a possible D gene (5 bases). V dropped 4 bases and J dropped 5 bases, with 7 bases sitting between them. Germline CDR1 and CDR2: SGHTA and FQGTGA. The CDR3 length is 12 residues.